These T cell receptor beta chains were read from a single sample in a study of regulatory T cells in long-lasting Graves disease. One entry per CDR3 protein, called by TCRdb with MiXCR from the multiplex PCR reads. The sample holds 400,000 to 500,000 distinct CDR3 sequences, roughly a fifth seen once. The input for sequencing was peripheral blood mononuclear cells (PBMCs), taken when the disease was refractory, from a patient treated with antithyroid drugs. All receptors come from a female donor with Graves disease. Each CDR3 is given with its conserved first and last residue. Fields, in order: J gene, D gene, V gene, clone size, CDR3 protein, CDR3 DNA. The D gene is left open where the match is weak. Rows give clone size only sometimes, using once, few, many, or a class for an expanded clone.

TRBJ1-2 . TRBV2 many CASSPQQGSLFYGYTF TGTGCCAGCAGTCCACAGCAGGGGTCCCTTTTCTATGGCTACACCTTC
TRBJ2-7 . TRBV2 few CASSGMNGEQYF TGTGCCAGCAGTGGTATGAACGGCGAGCAGTACTTC
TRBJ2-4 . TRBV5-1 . CASSLVGRLAKNIQYF TGCGCCAGCAGCTTGGTAGGACGGCTAGCCAAAAACATTCAGTACTTC
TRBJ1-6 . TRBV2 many CASRPGSNSGSPLHF TGTGCCAGCAGACCTGGGTCAAACAGTGGTTCACCCCTCCACTTT
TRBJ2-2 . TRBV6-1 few CASSPFAGELFF TGTGCCAGCAGTCCATTCGCCGGGGAGCTGTTTTTT
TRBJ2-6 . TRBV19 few CASSISHPGPTSGANVLTF TGTGCCAGTAGTATATCCCATCCGGGACCGACCTCTGGGGCCAACGTCCTGACTTTC
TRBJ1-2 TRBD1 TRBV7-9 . CASSLAQGMVYGYTF TGTGCCAGCAGCTTAGCACAGGGGATGGTCTATGGCTACACCTTC
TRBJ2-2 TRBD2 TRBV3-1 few CASSSVQRGLANTGELFF TGTGCCAGCAGCTCCGTACAGCGGGGACTAGCAAACACCGGGGAGCTGTTTTTT
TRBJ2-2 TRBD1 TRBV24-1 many CATSEQTGENTGELFF TGTGCCACCAGTGAACAGACAGGGGAGAACACCGGGGAGCTGTTTTTT
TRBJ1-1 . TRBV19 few CASSSGEAFF TGTGCCAGTAGTTCCGGTGAAGCTTTCTTT
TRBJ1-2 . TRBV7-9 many CASSLGAEGGPNYGYTF TGTGCCAGCAGCTTAGGGGCCGAGGGTGGTCCTAACTATGGCTACACCTTC
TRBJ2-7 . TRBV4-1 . CASSQTPSGLYEQYF TGCGCCAGCAGCCAAACCCCGAGTGGCTTATACGAGCAGTACTTC
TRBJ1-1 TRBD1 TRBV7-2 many CASSSDRSYPKAFF TGTGCCAGCAGCTCGGACAGGTCCTATCCCAAAGCTTTCTTT
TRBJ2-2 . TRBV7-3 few CASSSVLRRNTGELFF TGTGCCAGCAGCTCGGTCTTGCGGCGGAACACCGGGGAGCTGTTTTTT
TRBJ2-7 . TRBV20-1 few CSARPHGAPYEQYF TGCAGTGCTAGGCCCCACGGGGCACCCTACGAGCAGTACTTC
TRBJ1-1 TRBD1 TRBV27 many CASSFYVRDREGGTEAFF TGTGCCAGCAGTTTTTATGTCCGGGACAGGGAGGGGGGGACTGAAGCTTTCTTT
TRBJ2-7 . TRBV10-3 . CAILTSDTYEQYF TGTGCCATCTTGACATCGGATACCTACGAGCAGTACTTC
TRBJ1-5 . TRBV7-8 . CASSPQAVQDNQPQHF TGTGCCAGCAGCCCCCAAGCTGTACAGGATAATCAGCCCCAGCATTTT
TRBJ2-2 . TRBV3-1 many CASSQGTGELFF TGTGCCAGCAGCCAGGGCACCGGGGAGCTGTTTTTT
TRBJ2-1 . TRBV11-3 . CASSSSGLPINEQFF TGTGCCAGCAGCTCCTCGGGACTTCCTATCAATGAGCAGTTCTTC
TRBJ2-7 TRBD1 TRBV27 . CASSTPRQGAHEQYF TGTGCCAGCAGTACGCCCCGACAGGGGGCCCACGAGCAGTACTTC
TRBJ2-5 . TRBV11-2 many CASSSRPLTSQETQYF TGTGCCAGCAGCTCTAGACCCCTGACCAGCCAAGAGACCCAGTACTTC